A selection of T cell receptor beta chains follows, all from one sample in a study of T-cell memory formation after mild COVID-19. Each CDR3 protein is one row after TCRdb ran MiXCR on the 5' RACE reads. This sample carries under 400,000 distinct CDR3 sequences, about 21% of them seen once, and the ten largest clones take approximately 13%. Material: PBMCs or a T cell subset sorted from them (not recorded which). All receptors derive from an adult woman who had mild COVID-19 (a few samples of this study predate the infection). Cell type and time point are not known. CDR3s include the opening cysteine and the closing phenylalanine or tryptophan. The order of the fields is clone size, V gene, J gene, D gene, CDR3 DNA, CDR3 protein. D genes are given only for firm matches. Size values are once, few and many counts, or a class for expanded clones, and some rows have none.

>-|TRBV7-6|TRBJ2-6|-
TGTGCCAGCAGCCCATATACACAGGGTGCTGGGGCCAACGTCCTGACTTTC
CASSPYTQGAGANVLTF
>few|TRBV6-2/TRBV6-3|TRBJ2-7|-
TGTGCCAGCAGTTACTCATCTCCATCCCAGTACGAGCAGTACTTC
CASSYSSPSQYEQYF
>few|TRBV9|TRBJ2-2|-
TGTGCCAGTAATCCCGCCGGGACGGTGAGCACCGGGGAGCTGTTTTTT
CASNPAGTVSTGELFF
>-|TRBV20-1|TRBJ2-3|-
TGCAGTGCCCCAGTGGTAGATACGCAGTATTTT
CSAPVVDTQYF
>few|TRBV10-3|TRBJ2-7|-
TGTGCCATCAGTGAGGGGCTCACCTACGAGCAGTACTTC
CAISEGLTYEQYF
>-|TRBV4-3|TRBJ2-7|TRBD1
TGCGCCAGCAGTCGAGGACAGGGACCATACGAGCAGTACTTC
CASSRGQGPYEQYF
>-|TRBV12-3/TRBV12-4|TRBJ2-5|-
TGTGCCAGCAGTTCCGTCGCAGGGAGGGAGACCCAGTACTTC
CASSSVAGRETQYF
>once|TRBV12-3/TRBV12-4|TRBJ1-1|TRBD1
TGTGCCAGCAGCCCGGACAGGGGGGTCACTGAAGCTTTCTTT
CASSPDRGVTEAFF
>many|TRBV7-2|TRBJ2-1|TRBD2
TGTGCCAGCAGCTGGACTAGCGGCTCCTACAATGAGCAGTTCTTC
CASSWTSGSYNEQFF
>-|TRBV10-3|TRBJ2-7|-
TGTGCCATCAGTGAGTCGGTCGGAACCTACGAGCAGTACTTC
CAISESVGTYEQYF
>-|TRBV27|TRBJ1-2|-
TGTGCCAGCTTGGGGCACCGCGGGGGCTACACCTTC
CASLGHRGGYTF
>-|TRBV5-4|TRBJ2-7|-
TGTGCCAGCAGCGCGCGCTCAGGGGACTACGAGCAGTACTTC
CASSARSGDYEQYF
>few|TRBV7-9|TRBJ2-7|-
TGTGCCAGCAGCCCCCTCAATTGGGCCGAGCAGTACTTC
CASSPLNWAEQYF
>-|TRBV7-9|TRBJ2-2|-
TGTGCCAGCAGCTTAGTTGATGGAAAAGGACAGAGACCCGGGGAGCTGTTTTTT
CASSLVDGKGQRPGELFF
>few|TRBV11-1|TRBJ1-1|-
TGTGCCAGCAGCTTCACACAGGGACCGAACACTGAAGCTTTCTTT
CASSFTQGPNTEAFF
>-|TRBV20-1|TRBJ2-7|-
TGCAGTGCTAGAGGTACCGGGACTGCAAACTCCTACGAGCAGTACTTC
CSARGTGTANSYEQYF
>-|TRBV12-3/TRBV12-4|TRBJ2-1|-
TGTGCCAGCATAGTAGGGACACGGTACAATGAGCAGTTCTTC
CASIVGTRYNEQFF
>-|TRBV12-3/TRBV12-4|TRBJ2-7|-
TGTGCCAGCAGTTTTCCCGGGGGACACCAGTACTTC
CASSFPGGHQYF
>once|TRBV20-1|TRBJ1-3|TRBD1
TGCAGTGCTAGAGGGACAGGGGGCCGGCGAGGAAACACCATATATTTT
CSARGTGGRRGNTIYF
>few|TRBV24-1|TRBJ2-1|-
TGTGCCACCAGTGATTTTGGGGAAAGCTCCTACAATGAGCAGTTCTTC
CATSDFGESSYNEQFF
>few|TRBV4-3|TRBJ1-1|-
TGCGCCAGCAGCCAAGGATACCCGTCGGACACTGAAGCTTTCTTT
CASSQGYPSDTEAFF
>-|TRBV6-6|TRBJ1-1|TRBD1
TGTGCCAGCAACCGTACCCCCGGACAGGGGCTAAACACTGAAGCTTTCTTT
CASNRTPGQGLNTEAFF
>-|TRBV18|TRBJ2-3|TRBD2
TGTGCCAGCTCAGAGCGGGGGGTCACAGATACGCAGTATTTT
CASSERGVTDTQYF
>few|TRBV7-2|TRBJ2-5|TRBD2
TGTGCCAGCAGCTTAGCGGGAGGGCCTGCGGGAGAGACCCAGTACTTC
CASSLAGGPAGETQYF
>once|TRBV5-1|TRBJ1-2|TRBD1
TGCGCCAGCAGCTTCGAGACAGGGGGCCGAATCCTCTATGGCTACACCTTC
CASSFETGGRILYGYTF
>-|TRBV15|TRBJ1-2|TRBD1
TGTGCCACCAGCACGGGACAGGGGCCCTATGGCTACACCTTC
CATSTGQGPYGYTF
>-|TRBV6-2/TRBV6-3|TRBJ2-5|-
TGTGCCAGCGGACGGGGGCGCCAAGAGACCCAGTACTTC
CASGRGRQETQYF
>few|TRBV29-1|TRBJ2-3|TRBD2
TGCAGCGTTAACCTTCCTGAGACTAGCGGCCAAGGCACAGATACGCAGTATTTT
CSVNLPETSGQGTDTQYF
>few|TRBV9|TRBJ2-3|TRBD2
TGTGCCAGCAGCGAGAGCGGGGGCTATAGCACAGATACGCAGTATTTT
CASSESGGYSTDTQYF
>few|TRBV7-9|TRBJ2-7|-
TGTGCCAGCAGCTGGACTACAGCCTCCTACGAGCAGTACTTC
CASSWTTASYEQYF
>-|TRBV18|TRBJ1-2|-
TGTGCCAGCTCACCTGAAGGGGCCCCAAACTATGGCTACACCTTC
CASSPEGAPNYGYTF
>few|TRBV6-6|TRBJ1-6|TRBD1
TGTGCCAGCAGTCCGGACAGGAACTCCCTCCACTTT
CASSPDRNSLHF
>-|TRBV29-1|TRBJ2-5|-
TGCAGCGTTGATTTCCTCCGGGTAGGAGAGACCCAGTACTTC
CSVDFLRVGETQYF
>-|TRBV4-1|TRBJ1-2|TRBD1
TGCGCCAGCAGCCAAGGGAACCTGGGACAGTACGACTATGGCTACACCTTC
CASSQGNLGQYDYGYTF
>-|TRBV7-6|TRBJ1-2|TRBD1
TGTGCCAGCAGCTTAGGGGGACAGCTTAACTATGGCTACACCTTC
CASSLGGQLNYGYTF
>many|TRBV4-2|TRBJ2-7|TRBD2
TGTGCCAGCAGCCAAGTAGGAACTAGCGGCTCCTACGAGCAGTACTTC
CASSQVGTSGSYEQYF
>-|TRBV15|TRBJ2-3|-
TGTGCCACCAGCAGAGATGGTGGGGGCTTGAGCACAGATACGCAGTATTTT
CATSRDGGGLSTDTQYF
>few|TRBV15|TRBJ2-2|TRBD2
TGTGCCACCAGCAGAGACCTTTGGGTTACTAGCGGGAGTAACGGGGAGCTGTTTTTT
CATSRDLWVTSGSNGELFF
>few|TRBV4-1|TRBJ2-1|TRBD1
TGCGCCAGCAGCTTCGGGACGGGACAGCTCAATGAGCAGTTCTTC
CASSFGTGQLNEQFF
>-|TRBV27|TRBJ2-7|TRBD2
TGTGCCAGCAGCCGCGGGACTAACTACGAGCAGTACTTC
CASSRGTNYEQYF
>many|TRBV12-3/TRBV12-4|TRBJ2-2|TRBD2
TGTGCCAGCAGTTTATCCGGGAGGGTTGTAACCGGGGAGCTGTTTTTT
CASSLSGRVVTGELFF
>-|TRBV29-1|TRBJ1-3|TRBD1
TGCAGCGTTGAAGACGCCCGACAGGGCTCTGGAAACACCATATATTTT
CSVEDARQGSGNTIYF
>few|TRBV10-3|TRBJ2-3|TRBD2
TGTGCCATCAAGACAGGCGGGGGGACCTCCACAGATACGCAGTATTTT
CAIKTGGGTSTDTQYF
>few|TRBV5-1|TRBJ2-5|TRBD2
TGCGCCAGCAGCTTGGGGCCTGCGAGCGGGATACAAGAGACCCAGTACTTC
CASSLGPASGIQETQYF
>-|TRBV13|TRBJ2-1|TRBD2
TGTGCCACCAATCGGGCGGGAGTATCGGACAATGAGCAGTTCTTC
CATNRAGVSDNEQFF
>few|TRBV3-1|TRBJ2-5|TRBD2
TGTGCCAGCAGCCCCGGGACTAGCGGGACCCAAGAGACCCAGTACTTC
CASSPGTSGTQETQYF
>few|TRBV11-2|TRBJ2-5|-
TGTGCCAGCAGCCTGGACCTCAACAGGGAGACCCAGTACTTC
CASSLDLNRETQYF
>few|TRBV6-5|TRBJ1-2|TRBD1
TGTGCCAGCAGCCCCCGGAAGGGGGCCGTGGGTGGCTACACCTTC
CASSPRKGAVGGYTF
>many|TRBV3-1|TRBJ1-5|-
TGTGCCAGCAGCCAATACGGCAGTAGCAATCAGCCCCAGCATTTT
CASSQYGSSNQPQHF
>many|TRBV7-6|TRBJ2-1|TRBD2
TGTGCCAGCAGCCCTCCAGCGGGGGGTTACAATGAGCAGTTCTTC
CASSPPAGGYNEQFF
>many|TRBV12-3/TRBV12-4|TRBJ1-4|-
TGTGCCAGCAGGGAGGTAGAAGAAAAACTGTTTTTT
CASREVEEKLFF
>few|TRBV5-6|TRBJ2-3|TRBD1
TGTGCCAGCAGCTTGGACGGACAGGGAGATACGCAGTATTTT
CASSLDGQGDTQYF
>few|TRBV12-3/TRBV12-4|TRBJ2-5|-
TGTGCCAGCAGTTTACATAAAGAGACCCAGTACTTC
CASSLHKETQYF
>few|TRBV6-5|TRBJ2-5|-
TGTGCCAGCACCCCGTTGGGGGACGAGACCCAGTACTTC
CASTPLGDETQYF
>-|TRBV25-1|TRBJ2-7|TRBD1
TGTGCCAGCAGTGGGACGCCGGGACAGTCGTCCTACGAGCAGTACTTC
CASSGTPGQSSYEQYF